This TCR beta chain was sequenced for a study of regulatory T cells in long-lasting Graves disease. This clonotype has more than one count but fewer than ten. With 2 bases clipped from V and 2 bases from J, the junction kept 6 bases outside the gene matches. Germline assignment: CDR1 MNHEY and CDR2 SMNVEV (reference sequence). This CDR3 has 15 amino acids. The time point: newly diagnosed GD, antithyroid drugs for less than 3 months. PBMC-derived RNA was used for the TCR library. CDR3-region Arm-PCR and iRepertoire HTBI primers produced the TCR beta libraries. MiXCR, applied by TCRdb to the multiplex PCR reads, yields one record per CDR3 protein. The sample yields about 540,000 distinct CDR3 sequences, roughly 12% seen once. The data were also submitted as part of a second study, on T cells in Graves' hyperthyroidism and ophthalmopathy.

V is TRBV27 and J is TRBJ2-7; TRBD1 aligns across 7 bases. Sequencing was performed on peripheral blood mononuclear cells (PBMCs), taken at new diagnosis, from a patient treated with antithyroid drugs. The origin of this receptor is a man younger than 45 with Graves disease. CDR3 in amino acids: CASSLRGPGTYEQYF. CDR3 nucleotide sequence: TGTGCCAGCAGTTTAAGGGGGCCCGGGACCTACGAGCAGTACTTC.